The 21 T cell receptor beta chains below were found in one sample sequenced in a study of cytomegalovirus exposure and HLA in healthy donors. The PCR used 60 Vbeta and 13 Jbeta primers. Profiled with immunoSEQ multiplex PCR; TCRdb holds only in-frame clones, not every one. The table shows some 150,000 clones, with about 70% occurring only once. Sequencing was done on a sample of PBMCs. These TCRs come from a woman in her forties in good health and CMV-seronegative.

This clone was picked up a small number of times. This chain uses TRBV7-3 with TRBJ2-5; 7 bases agree with TRBD1. J was trimmed by 2 bases and V by 4 bases; bases with no gene match: 10. The germline CDR1 and CDR2 sequences are SGHTA and FQGTGA. CDR3 length: 16 amino acids. This chain's CDR3 is CASSSQGQTNQETQYF. The CDR3, as DNA: TGTGCCAGCAGCTCCCAGGGACAGACTAATCAAGAGACCCAGTACTTC.

The chain combines TRBV10-1 with TRBJ2-2, with D uncertain. Germline V lookup: CDR1 WNHNN, CDR2 SYGVQD (reference sequence). Trimming took 4 bases from V and 5 from J, leaving 17 bases between them. The CDR3 spans 16 residues. In nucleotides, the CDR3 is TGCGCCAGCAGTGGATCGATGTCCCTCAGGACCGGGGAGCTGTTTTTT. Protein: CASSGSMSLRTGELFF.

This clone was counted a few times. This sequence joins TRBV6-1 and TRBJ2-7, with a tentative D call TRBD1 (5 bases). V gave up 1 base and J gave up 5 bases, with 9 bases separating them. Per germline, CDR1 MNHNS and CDR2 SASEGT. This CDR3 contains 13 residues. DNA for the CDR3: TGTGCCAGCAGTGAAGTAGGGGCAGACGAGCAGTACTTC. Protein sequence: CASSEVGADEQYF.

In this sample, this clone turned up once. The V and J genes are TRBV7-3 and TRBJ1-1; D ambiguous. This CDR3 has 13 residues. V lost 4 bases and J lost 6, with 12 bases in between. From germline, CDR1 is SGHTA and CDR2 FQGTGA. The CDR3: CASSSSQYAEAFF. The DNA for the CDR3 is TGTGCCAGCAGCTCCTCACAGTACGCTGAAGCTTTCTTT. Together with reference TRBV7-3 and TRBJ1-1, the CDR3 gives the full variable domain: GAGVSQTPSNKVTEKGKYVELRCDPISGHTALYWYRQSLGQGPEFLIYFQGTGAADDSGLPNDRFFAVRPEGSVSTLKIQRTERGDSAVYLCASSSSQYAEAFFGQGTRLTVV.

This chain connects TRBV27 to TRBJ2-7; D perhaps matches TRBD1 (5 bases). Between the trimmed V and J ends, which lost 5 bases and 5 bases, there was a span of 7 bases. The V gene's germline CDR1 is MNHEY and CDR2 SMNVEV (reference sequence). The CDR3 covers 11 residues. CDR3 loop: CASSQGHEQYF. In nucleotides, the CDR3 is TGTGCCAGCAGTCAGGGTCACGAGCAGTACTTC.

The chain recombines TRBV15 with TRBJ1-5; D is ambiguous. CDR3 size: 15 residues. Trimming pared 1 base from V and 0 bases from J, leaving 7 bases between. Germline CDR1 and CDR2: LNHNV and YYDKDF (reference sequence). This chain's CDR3 is CATSRGRDSNQPQHF. The CDR3 DNA follows: TGTGCCACCAGCAGAGGGAGGGATAGCAATCAGCCCCAGCATTTT. Combining the CDR3 with reference TRBV15 and TRBJ1-5 gives the whole variable domain DAMVIQNPRYQVTQFGKPVTLSCSQTLNHNVMYWYQQKSSQAPKLLFHYYDKDFNNEADTPDNFQSRRPNTSFCFLDIRSPGLGDTAMYLCATSRGRDSNQPQHFGDGTRLSIL.

V usage is TRBV19 and J usage is TRBJ1-5; the match to TRBD1 covers 7 bases. Germline CDR1 reads LNHDA; CDR2 reads SQIVND (reference sequence). CDR3 length: 14 amino acids. V trimming: 3 bases; J trimming: 4 bases; junction bases outside the gene matches: 3. In nucleotides, the CDR3 is TGTGCCAGTAGTATCCGACAGGGTAATCAGCCCCAGCATTTT. Amino acid sequence: CASSIRQGNQPQHF. Variable domain in full (rest from reference TRBV19 and TRBJ1-5): DGGITQSPKYLFRKEGQNVTLSCEQNLNHDAMYWYRQDPGQGLRLIYYSQIVNDFQKGDIAEGYSVSREKKESFPLTVTSAQKNPTAFYLCASSIRQGNQPQHFGDGTRLSIL.

In its sample, this clone was seen a few times. CDR3 DNA: TGCGCCAGCAGCCAACCCCCTCTTCTAGCGTCCTACAATGAGCAGTTCTTC. Its translation is CASSQPPLLASYNEQFF. V usage is TRBV4-1 and J usage is TRBJ2-1; maybe TRBD2 (6 bases). Trimming left V 2 bases short and J 1 base short, with 15 bases between. Germline CDR1 and CDR2: MGHRA and YSYEKL. This CDR3 spans 17 amino acids.

This clone has just a few counts. V and J are TRBV6-1 and TRBJ2-7, with D tentatively TRBD1 (5 bases). The V and J ends lost 3 bases and 1 base respectively, with 10 bases between them. The length of the CDR3 is 14 residues. From germline, CDR1 is MNHNS and CDR2 SASEGT. CDR3 loop: CASSETAPSYEQYF. In nucleotides, the CDR3 is TGTGCCAGCAGTGAGACAGCCCCATCCTACGAGCAGTACTTC.

This chain joins TRBV6-5 and TRBJ1-6; D remains unclear. Trimming cost V 7 bases and J 5 bases, with 15 bases left between them. This CDR3 contains 15 residues. Germline V gene sequence: CDR1 MNHEY, CDR2 SVGAGI. The chain's CDR3 is CASKLGGLDNSPLHF. DNA of the CDR3: TGTGCCAGCAAATTGGGAGGGTTGGATAATTCACCCCTCCACTTT.

This sequence joins TRBV5-1 and TRBJ2-5, with 9 bases identical to TRBD2. V shed 4 bases and J 4 bases; nucleotides not matched to a gene: 8. Germline CDR1 reads SGHRS; CDR2 reads YFSETQ. This CDR3 is 15 amino acids long. The DNA for the CDR3 is TGCGCCAGCAGCGAAGCGGGGGGTCGACGAGAGACCCAGTACTTC. This gives the protein CASSEAGGRRETQYF.

This clone came up once. The chain joins TRBV4-2 to TRBJ2-3, with D maybe TRBD2 (5 bases). CDR3 length equals 17 residues. Per germline, CDR1 LGHNA and CDR2 YNFKEQ. V lost 1 base to trimming and J lost 2 bases, with 16 bases between them. The CDR3 region is CASSQGLYGGPTDTQYF. CDR3 DNA: TGTGCCAGCAGCCAAGGATTGTACGGAGGACCCACAGATACGCAGTATTTT.

The rearrangement joins TRBV9 to TRBJ2-1; D remains ambiguous. CDR1 and CDR2 (germline): SGDLS, YYNGEE. The CDR3 is 15 amino acids. V lost 0 bases and J lost 0, with 7 bases in between. The CDR3 DNA is TGTGCCAGCAGCGTAGATCCGAGCTCCTACAATGAGCAGTTCTTC. This gives the protein CASSVDPSSYNEQFF.

The V and J genes are TRBV5-4 and TRBJ1-2; a weak D match, TRBD1 (5 bases). Germline V gene sequence: CDR1 SGHNT, CDR2 YYREEE (reference sequence). The CDR3 is 14 residues long. Trimming cost V 0 bases and J 8 bases, with 14 bases left between them. CDR3 residues: CASSLAGRGYGYTF. The CDR3 nucleotides read TGTGCCAGCAGCTTGGCGGGGAGGGGCTACGGCTACACCTTC.

The CDR3: CAWHSSSGQITGELFF. CDR3 bases: TGTGCCTGGCATTCTAGCTCCGGGCAAATCACCGGGGAGCTGTTTTTT. V is TRBV30 and J is TRBJ2-2, with a weak D call TRBD2 (5 bases). Germline V lookup: CDR1 GTSNPN, CDR2 SVGIG (reference sequence). The CDR3 has 16 amino acids. Trimming removed 5 bases at V and 4 bases at J, with 20 bases between.

The chain employs TRBV7-6 and TRBJ2-1; D may be TRBD2 (6 bases). CDR3 length equals 14 residues. Trimming left V 1 base short and J 6 bases short, with 10 bases between. Germline CDR1 and CDR2: SGHVS and FNYEAQ. The CDR3 protein is CASSLGGLFNEQFF. The CDR3 DNA is TGTGCCAGCAGCTTAGGGGGACTGTTCAATGAGCAGTTCTTC.

The chain joins TRBV6-1 to TRBJ1-4; 9 bases line up with TRBD1. Per the germline V gene, CDR1 is MNHNS and CDR2 is SASEGT. V lost 8 bases and J lost 8; bases outside the gene matches: 9. CDR3 length: 14 amino acids. In nucleotides, the CDR3 is TGTGCCAGCTCCGTGACAGGGGGTCGAGAAAAACTGTTTTTT. This codes for CASSVTGGREKLFF.

The rearrangement joins TRBV5-1 to TRBJ1-1, with 10 positions matching TRBD1. Germline CDR1 and CDR2: SGHRS and YFSETQ. The CDR3 covers 14 residues. V trimming: 5 bases; J trimming: 3 bases; junction bases outside the gene matches: 4. CDR3 region: CASRRQGADTEAFF. The DNA for the CDR3 is TGCGCCAGCAGACGACAGGGGGCAGACACTGAAGCTTTCTTT.

The genes are TRBV9 and TRBJ2-2, with a weak D call TRBD2 (5 bases). Germline CDR1 reads SGDLS; CDR2 reads YYNGEE. The germline V and J ends were trimmed by 0 bases and 1 base, with 7 bases remaining between them. The CDR3 is made up of 15 amino acids. The CDR3 is CASSVGGWNTGELFF. The CDR3, as DNA: TGTGCCAGCAGCGTAGGAGGGTGGAACACCGGGGAGCTGTTTTTT.

This chain connects TRBV27 to TRBJ1-6; TRBD1 matches at 9 bases. V shed 6 bases, J shed 3 bases, and the junction held 3 bases outside the gene matches. The CDR3 is made up of 15 amino acids. CDR1 is MNHEY, CDR2 SMNVEV, per germline (reference sequence). CDR3 protein: CASRSTGGYNSPLHF. The CDR3 DNA reads as TGTGCCAGCAGATCGACAGGGGGCTATAATTCACCCCTCCACTTT.

CDR3 nucleotide sequence: TGTGCCAGCAGTTACGGGACAGTAAGGGATACGCAGTATTTT. Encoded protein: CASSYGTVRDTQYF. The chain recombines TRBV6-6 with TRBJ2-3; TRBD1 agrees at 7 bases. Germline V gene lookup returns CDR1 MNHNY and CDR2 SVGAGI (reference sequence). V trimming: 2 bases; J trimming: 6 bases; junction bases outside the gene matches: 5. The length of the CDR3 is 14 residues.